This TCR beta chain was observed in a study of OX40 agonist ivuxolimab in advanced cancers. Across the whole study: Patients with prior anti-PD-1, anti-PD-L1 or anti-CTLA-4 therapy were eligible; less than 50% had some. The study, taken as a whole, reports: The CD4+ and CD8+ T cells in the blood had expanded clonally by week 6 at 0.1 to 3.0 mg/kg. Patients who responded partially at 0.1-3.0 mg/kg showed clonal expansion ranking among the lowest.

The germline V gene has CDR1 MDHEN and CDR2 SYDVKM. The CDR3 totals 16 residues. Trimming took 6 bases from V and 3 from J, leaving 21 bases between them. Enrollment shut out patients with autoimmune disease history or systemic immunosuppression. This clone was picked up one time. The antigen remains unidentified. Only in-frame clones appear in the TCRdb table, and some are missing; sequencing was by immunoSEQ multiplex PCR. The sample contains about 50,000 clones, 93% of which appear only once. V gene TRBV28 combines with J gene TRBJ2-7; no definite D call. Sequences were derived from CD4+ or CD8+ T cells sorted from blood, sampled in a trial of the OX40 agonist ivuxolimab. The receptor comes from an adult with an advanced solid tumor such as melanoma, head and neck, liver or kidney cancer. The CDR3 sequence: CASSSDETSYYYEQYF. CDR3 nucleotides: TGTGCCAGCAGCTCCGACGAGACCTCCTACTACTACGAGCAGTACTTC.